Below, 17 T cell receptor beta chains from the same sample are listed, as sequenced in a study of blood T cell repertoires in COVID-19. Clones were sequenced by immunoSEQ multiplex PCR, and TCRdb holds only the in-frame ones, with some missing. Seen here are around 340,000 clones, 89% observed once, and the top ten hold 3.5% to 4%. Sequenced material: peripheral blood. The receptor set was obtained from a woman aged 55-75 years with COVID-19, enrolled during active disease.

This clone was picked up a small number of times. The rearrangement uses TRBV10-3 and TRBJ1-6, with D perhaps matching TRBD1 (6 bases). The CDR3 is 15 amino acids. In germline, CDR1 is ENHRY, CDR2 SYGVKD. V was shortened by 4 bases and J by 6 bases, with 13 bases between the two germline ends. CDR3 protein: CAISGIGGGNSPLHF. CDR3 sequence (DNA): TGTGCCATCAGTGGCATAGGGGGGGGTAATTCACCCCTCCACTTT.

CDR3 loop: CASSATGRKRNTEAFF. DNA of the CDR3: TGTGCCAGTAGTGCTACAGGGCGGAAAAGGAACACTGAAGCTTTCTTT. The chain has TRBV19 and TRBJ1-1; TRBD1 might be the D (6 bases). With 5 bases removed from V and 1 base from J, the gap between germline ends came to 17 bases. The CDR3 runs 16 residues. Germline CDR1 LNHDA, CDR2 SQIVND (reference sequence).

The chain carries TRBV6-6 and TRBJ2-1; the match to TRBD2 covers 13 bases. CDR1 and CDR2 from the germline V gene are MNHNY and SVGAGI (reference sequence). The V and J ends lost 5 bases and 2 bases, in that order; junction bases with no gene match: 3. CDR3 length equals 16 residues. The CDR3 region has the DNA TGTGCCAGCAGTACAACTAGCGGGGGGGCCTACAATGAGCAGTTCTTC. This gives the protein CASSTTSGGAYNEQFF.

This chain links TRBV10-1 with TRBJ1-2, with 7 positions matching TRBD1. This CDR3 has 15 amino acids. Germline V CDR1 and CDR2: WNHNN, SYGVQD (reference sequence). The V segment lost 3 bases and the J segment 5 bases; nucleotides outside the gene matches: 9. CDR3 region: CASSESDRVRYGYTF. CDR3 sequence (DNA): TGCGCCAGCAGTGAATCCGACAGGGTTAGGTATGGCTACACCTTC.

V gene TRBV19 combines with J gene TRBJ1-5; 7 bases fit TRBD1. With V trimmed by 8 bases and J by 0 bases, 10 bases remained unmatched. Germline V lookup: CDR1 LNHDA, CDR2 SQIVND (reference sequence). CDR3 length: 16 residues. The CDR3 DNA is TGTGCCAGTTCTACCGCGGGACAGTTTAGCAATCAGCCCCAGCATTTT. Amino acids: CASSTAGQFSNQPQHF.

J is TRBJ2-3 and V is TRBV15; the match to TRBD2 covers 12 bases. V lost 4 bases and J lost 0; bases outside the gene matches: 2. Germline V CDR1 and CDR2: LNHNV, YYDKDF (reference sequence). The CDR3 has 16 residues. DNA of the CDR3: TGTGCCACCAGCACAGGACTAGCGGGGAGCACAGATACGCAGTATTTT. It translates to CATSTGLAGSTDTQYF.

The chain couples TRBV28 to TRBJ1-5, with D perhaps matching TRBD1 (5 bases). V gave up 3 bases and J gave up 3 bases, with 9 bases separating them. This CDR3 contains 14 residues. The germline CDR1 and CDR2 sequences are MDHEN and SYDVKM. CDR3 coding DNA: TGTGCCAGCAGTTTGGGGCAGGCCAATCAGCCCCAGCATTTT. It translates to CASSLGQANQPQHF.

The chain joins TRBV25-1 to TRBJ2-7, with unresolved D. Trimming left V 0 bases short and J 7 bases short, with 13 bases between. The V gene's germline CDR1 is MGHDK and CDR2 SYGVNS. The length of the CDR3 is 14 residues. CDR3 protein: CASSEYIAAQEQYF. CDR3 coding DNA: TGTGCCAGCAGTGAATATATAGCAGCACAAGAGCAGTACTTC.

The chain is built from TRBV3-1 (or the pseudogene TRBV3-2) and TRBJ2-7, with a tentative D call TRBD1 (6 bases). The germline gives CDR1 LGHDT, CDR2 YNNKEL (reference sequence). This CDR3 contains 14 residues. Deletions cut 1 base from V and 2 bases from J, with 9 bases between. The CDR3 DNA sequence: TGTGCCAGCAGCCAAGCTACAGGGCCCTACGAGCAGTACTTC. Translation: CASSQATGPYEQYF.

This chain links TRBV9 with TRBJ2-2; 10 positions agree with TRBD1. The CDR3 has 17 amino acids. Germline assignment: CDR1 SGDLS and CDR2 YYNGEE. V was pared by 1 base and J by 3 bases, with 6 bases of the junction left unmatched. CDR3 residues: CASSVTPGTGDTGELFF. CDR3 nucleotides: TGTGCCAGCAGCGTAACGCCCGGGACAGGGGACACCGGGGAGCTGTTTTTT.

This chain joins TRBV4-1 and TRBJ2-4, with a weak D call TRBD2 (7 bases). This CDR3 spans 20 amino acids. Germline lookup yields CDR1 MGHRA and CDR2 YSYEKL. V lost 0 bases to trimming and J lost 0 bases, with 21 bases between them. CDR3 DNA sequence: TGCGCCAGCAGCCAAGATGAGGGGGGAGGGGGGCTTACAGCCAAAAACATTCAGTACTTC. Translating gives CASSQDEGGGGLTAKNIQYF.

The V gene is TRBV3-1 (or the pseudogene TRBV3-2), the J gene TRBJ1-3; D is undetermined. Between the trimmed V and J ends, which lost 4 bases and 9 bases, there was a span of 10 bases. This CDR3 region has 12 residues. Germline V gives CDR1 LGHDT, CDR2 YNNKEL (reference sequence). The CDR3 loop reads CASSPDLGTIYF. CDR3 coding DNA: TGTGCCAGCAGCCCTGACTTGGGCACCATATATTTT.

Only a few counts were recorded for this clone. The chain is built from TRBV7-2 and TRBJ2-5; D unresolved. This CDR3 has 8 residues. Germline-derived CDR1 and CDR2 are SGHTA and FQGNSA. V was cut by 7 bases and J by 9 bases, with 3 bases left in between. Here the CDR3 reads CASTAQYF. As DNA, the CDR3 is TGTGCCAGCACCGCCCAGTACTTC.

The chain combines TRBV5-1 with TRBJ2-3; 8 nucleotides align to TRBD1. In germline, CDR1 is SGHRS, CDR2 YFSETQ. V lost 4 bases to trimming and J lost 0 bases; unmatched junction nucleotides: 4. CDR3 length: 15 residues. CDR3 sequence reads: CASSAGQASTDTQYF. DNA for the CDR3: TGCGCCAGCAGCGCGGGACAGGCTAGCACAGATACGCAGTATTTT.

The gene calls are TRBV20-1 and TRBJ2-3; TRBD2 matches 15 bases. Germline-derived CDR1 and CDR2 are DFQATT and SNEGSKA (reference sequence). The CDR3 runs 18 residues. Trimming removed 3 bases from V and 0 bases from J; junction bases left unmatched: 7. In DNA form, the CDR3 reads TGCAGTGCTAGTCCCGGGACTAGCGGGGGGCCCAGCACAGATACGCAGTATTTT. It translates to CSASPGTSGGPSTDTQYF.

This clone appeared once. The chain combines TRBV19 with TRBJ1-5, with unresolved D. Per germline, CDR1 LNHDA and CDR2 SQIVND (reference sequence). This CDR3 has 14 residues. With 5 bases removed from V and 2 bases from J, the gap between germline ends came to 10 bases. The CDR3, as DNA: TGTGCCAGTAGTCCCTCCTTCGGCAATCAGCCCCAGCATTTT. It codes for CASSPSFGNQPQHF.

This clone was seen once. The J gene is TRBJ1-2, the V gene TRBV28; 7 positions match TRBD1. The CDR3 consists of 14 residues. With V trimmed by 6 bases and J by 2 bases, 6 bases remained unmatched. CDR1 is MDHEN, CDR2 SYDVKM, per germline. CDR3 loop: CASRRRGENYGYTF. The CDR3 nucleotides read TGTGCCAGCAGACGCAGGGGGGAGAACTATGGCTACACCTTC.